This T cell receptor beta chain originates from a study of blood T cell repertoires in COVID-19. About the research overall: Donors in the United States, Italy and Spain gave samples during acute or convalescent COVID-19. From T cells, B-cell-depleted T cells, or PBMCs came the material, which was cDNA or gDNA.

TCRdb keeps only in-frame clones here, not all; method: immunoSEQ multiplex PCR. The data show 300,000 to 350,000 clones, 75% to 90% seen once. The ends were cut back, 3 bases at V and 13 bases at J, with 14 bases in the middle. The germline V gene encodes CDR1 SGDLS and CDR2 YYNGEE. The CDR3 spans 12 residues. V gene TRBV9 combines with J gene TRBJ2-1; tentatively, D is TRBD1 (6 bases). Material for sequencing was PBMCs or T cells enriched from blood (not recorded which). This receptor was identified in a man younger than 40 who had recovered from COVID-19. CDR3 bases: TGTGCCAGCAGCGCCCGCAGTGGGGGCCAGTTCTTC. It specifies CASSARSGGQFF.